Listed below are T cell receptor beta chains from one sample, sequenced in a study of T-cell reconstitution after alpha-beta-depleted transplantation in children. In TCRdb, the PCR reads were re-called with MiXCR into one record per CDR3 protein. The sample lists approximately 290,000 distinct CDR3 sequences; roughly 10% were seen once. The sequenced sample was peripheral blood, obtained 180 days after TCRalphabeta/CD19-depleted stem cell transplant. All receptors come from a male patient under 10 years old who had a stem cell transplant for chronic granulomatous disease, so the T cells may come from the graft donor. Both conserved end residues are part of each CDR3. The D gene is left open where the match is weak. Clone size is stated in some rows and not others, as once, few, many or a class when expanded.

CDR3aa: CASSPPGLGSYNEQFF
CDR3nt: TGTGCCAGCAGTCCCCCTGGACTAGGCTCCTACAATGAGCAGTTCTTC
abundance: many
j_gene: TRBJ2-1
d_gene: TRBD2
v_gene: TRBV12-3/TRBV12-4

CDR3aa: CASSFYTGTNTEAFF
CDR3nt: TGTGCCAGCAGCTTTTATACCGGGACCAACACTGAAGCTTTCTTT
abundance: many
j_gene: TRBJ1-1
d_gene: .
v_gene: TRBV7-9

CDR3aa: CSDIKTGVGEQFF
CDR3nt: TGCAGCGATATTAAGACGGGGGTTGGTGAGCAGTTCTTC
abundance: many
j_gene: TRBJ2-1
d_gene: .
v_gene: TRBV29-1

CDR3aa: CASSLGTRSYNEQFF
CDR3nt: TGTGCCAGCAGCTTAGGGACTAGATCCTACAATGAGCAGTTCTTC
abundance: many
j_gene: TRBJ2-1
d_gene: TRBD2
v_gene: TRBV7-9

CDR3aa: CATSREGGPETQYF
CDR3nt: TGTGCCACCAGCAGAGAAGGGGGGCCGGAGACCCAGTACTTC
abundance: few
j_gene: TRBJ2-5
d_gene: .
v_gene: TRBV15

CDR3aa: CASSGGLAGGREQFF
CDR3nt: TGCGCCAGCAGCGGGGGACTAGCGGGGGGGCGCGAGCAGTTCTTC
abundance: many
j_gene: TRBJ2-1
d_gene: TRBD2
v_gene: TRBV5-1

CDR3aa: CASSVPGQGAKDTQYF
CDR3nt: TGTGCCAGCAGCGTACCTGGACAGGGGGCAAAAGATACGCAGTATTTT
abundance: many
j_gene: TRBJ2-3
d_gene: TRBD1
v_gene: TRBV12-3/TRBV12-4

CDR3aa: CASSRGQHYEQYF
CDR3nt: TGTGCCAGCAGTCGCGGACAGCACTACGAGCAGTACTTC
abundance: many
j_gene: TRBJ2-7
d_gene: .
v_gene: TRBV12-3/TRBV12-4

CDR3aa: CATSPPAQPQHF
CDR3nt: TGTGCCACCAGCCCCCCGGCTCAGCCCCAGCATTTT
abundance: many
j_gene: TRBJ1-5
d_gene: .
v_gene: TRBV15

CDR3aa: CASNTDPYNSPLHF
CDR3nt: TGTGCCAGCAACACGGACCCCTATAATTCACCCCTCCACTTT
abundance: many
j_gene: TRBJ1-6
d_gene: .
v_gene: TRBV5-5

CDR3aa: CAWTPGTGANVLTF
CDR3nt: TGTGCCTGGACCCCGGGAACCGGGGCCAACGTCCTGACTTTC
abundance: many
j_gene: TRBJ2-6
d_gene: .
v_gene: TRBV30

CDR3aa: CASSTLRLAGGLGDNEQFF
CDR3nt: TGTGCCAGCAGTACCCTAAGACTAGCGGGAGGGCTGGGGGACAATGAGCAGTTCTTC
abundance: many
j_gene: TRBJ2-1
d_gene: TRBD2
v_gene: TRBV27

CDR3aa: CASSLADLALSGANVLTF
CDR3nt: TGCGCCAGCAGCTTGGCCGACCTTGCCCTCTCTGGGGCCAACGTCCTGACTTTC
abundance: many
j_gene: TRBJ2-6
d_gene: .
v_gene: TRBV5-1

CDR3aa: CASSLRFATGTPPGNEQFF
CDR3nt: TGTGCCAGCAGCTTGCGGTTCGCGACCGGGACTCCGCCCGGAAATGAGCAGTTCTTC
abundance: many
j_gene: TRBJ2-1
d_gene: .
v_gene: TRBV7-3

CDR3aa: CASSFGNGYEQYF
CDR3nt: TGTGCCAGCAGCTTCGGGAACGGCTACGAGCAGTACTTC
abundance: many
j_gene: TRBJ2-7
d_gene: .
v_gene: TRBV11-1

CDR3aa: CAIRGDRAPLSYEQYF
CDR3nt: TGTGCCATCAGGGGGGACAGAGCTCCCCTATCCTACGAGCAGTACTTC
abundance: many
j_gene: TRBJ2-7
d_gene: TRBD1
v_gene: TRBV10-3

CDR3aa: CASSLGGLAGPNTGELFF
CDR3nt: TGCGCCAGCAGCTTGGGGGGCCTAGCGGGGCCGAACACCGGGGAGCTGTTTTTT
abundance: many
j_gene: TRBJ2-2
d_gene: TRBD2
v_gene: TRBV5-1

CDR3aa: CASSMIQDYTGELFF
CDR3nt: TGTGCCAGCAGCATGATTCAGGACTACACCGGGGAGCTGTTTTTT
abundance: .
j_gene: TRBJ2-2
d_gene: .
v_gene: TRBV5-6

CDR3aa: CAWSSGLAASTDTQYF
CDR3nt: TGTGCCTGGAGCAGCGGACTAGCGGCTAGCACAGATACGCAGTATTTT
abundance: many
j_gene: TRBJ2-3
d_gene: TRBD2
v_gene: TRBV30

CDR3aa: CASSQDRDYAEAFF
CDR3nt: TGTGCCAGCAGCCAAGATCGGGACTACGCTGAAGCTTTCTTT
abundance: many
j_gene: TRBJ1-1
d_gene: .
v_gene: TRBV4-2

CDR3aa: CASRPGLGNNEQFF
CDR3nt: TGTGCCAGCAGGCCGGGACTAGGAAACAATGAGCAGTTCTTC
abundance: .
j_gene: TRBJ2-1
d_gene: TRBD2
v_gene: TRBV2

CDR3aa: CSARDPLRGTSYNEQFF
CDR3nt: TGCAGTGCTAGAGATCCCCTACGGGGGACCTCCTACAATGAGCAGTTCTTC
abundance: many
j_gene: TRBJ2-1
d_gene: .
v_gene: TRBV20-1

CDR3aa: CASSPTGGRTEAFF
CDR3nt: TGTGCCAGCAGCCCGACAGGGGGAAGGACTGAAGCTTTCTTT
abundance: many
j_gene: TRBJ1-1
d_gene: TRBD1
v_gene: TRBV7-3

CDR3aa: CASSGRQGITDTQYF
CDR3nt: TGTGCCAGCAGCGGGCGACAGGGGATCACAGATACGCAGTATTTT
abundance: many
j_gene: TRBJ2-3
d_gene: TRBD1
v_gene: TRBV11-2

CDR3aa: CASRRTSGSSYNEQFF
CDR3nt: TGTGCCAGCAGAAGAACTAGCGGTAGCTCCTACAATGAGCAGTTCTTC
abundance: many
j_gene: TRBJ2-1
d_gene: TRBD2
v_gene: TRBV28

CDR3aa: CSVWTYYEQYF
CDR3nt: TGCAGCGTTTGGACTTACTACGAGCAGTACTTC
abundance: many
j_gene: TRBJ2-7
d_gene: .
v_gene: TRBV29-1

CDR3aa: CATSREGHPLFNQPQHF
CDR3nt: TGTGCCACCAGCAGAGAGGGTCACCCCCTCTTCAATCAGCCCCAGCATTTT
abundance: many
j_gene: TRBJ1-5
d_gene: .
v_gene: TRBV15

CDR3aa: CASSPLAGEVNEQFF
CDR3nt: TGTGCCAGCTCACCACTAGCGGGAGAGGTCAATGAGCAGTTCTTC
abundance: few
j_gene: TRBJ2-1
d_gene: TRBD2
v_gene: TRBV18

CDR3aa: CASSVSSGTGYQYF
CDR3nt: TGTGCCAGCAGCGTGTCTTCCGGGACAGGGTATCAGTACTTC
abundance: many
j_gene: TRBJ2-7
d_gene: TRBD1
v_gene: TRBV9

CDR3aa: CSARQGSGSVKYEQFF
CDR3nt: TGCAGTGCTAGACAGGGTAGCGGGAGTGTTAAGTATGAGCAGTTCTTC
abundance: many
j_gene: TRBJ2-1
d_gene: TRBD2
v_gene: TRBV20-1

CDR3aa: CSVGDLVSYEQYF
CDR3nt: TGCAGCGTCGGCGACCTTGTTTCCTACGAGCAGTACTTC
abundance: few
j_gene: TRBJ2-7
d_gene: .
v_gene: TRBV29-1

CDR3aa: CASTYPGLNYNEQFF
CDR3nt: TGTGCCAGCACCTACCCGGGACTGAACTACAATGAGCAGTTCTTC
abundance: many
j_gene: TRBJ2-1
d_gene: .
v_gene: TRBV7-2

CDR3aa: CASRGGTEVNTEAFF
CDR3nt: TGTGCCAGCAGAGGGGGGACAGAAGTTAACACTGAAGCTTTCTTT
abundance: .
j_gene: TRBJ1-1
d_gene: TRBD1
v_gene: TRBV6-2/TRBV6-3

CDR3aa: CASSVNRVWDSPLHF
CDR3nt: TGTGCCAGCAGCGTCAACAGGGTGTGGGATTCACCCCTCCACTTT
abundance: many
j_gene: TRBJ1-6
d_gene: .
v_gene: TRBV7-2

CDR3aa: CASGQTGMGYNEQFF
CDR3nt: TGTGCCAGCGGCCAAACGGGGATGGGGTACAATGAGCAGTTCTTC
abundance: many
j_gene: TRBJ2-1
d_gene: .
v_gene: TRBV7-8

CDR3aa: CSARLAGSSYEQYF
CDR3nt: TGCAGTGCTAGACTAGCGGGTAGCTCCTACGAGCAGTACTTC
abundance: many
j_gene: TRBJ2-7
d_gene: TRBD2
v_gene: TRBV20-1

CDR3aa: CSVSGQNSYEQYF
CDR3nt: TGCAGCGTCTCGGGACAGAATTCCTACGAGCAGTACTTC
abundance: many
j_gene: TRBJ2-7
d_gene: TRBD1
v_gene: TRBV29-1

CDR3aa: CASSPVGSRAFF
CDR3nt: TGTGCCAGCTCCCCTGTCGGTTCCCGAGCTTTCTTT
abundance: many
j_gene: TRBJ1-1
d_gene: .
v_gene: TRBV12-3/TRBV12-4

CDR3aa: CASRKDLLAGVGELFF
CDR3nt: TGTGCCAGCAGAAAGGACTTACTAGCGGGGGTCGGGGAGCTGTTTTTT
abundance: many
j_gene: TRBJ2-2
d_gene: TRBD2
v_gene: TRBV7-8

CDR3aa: CASSLRAGGEQYF
CDR3nt: TGTGCCAGCAGCTTAAGAGCAGGGGGCGAGCAGTACTTC
abundance: many
j_gene: TRBJ2-7
d_gene: TRBD1
v_gene: TRBV7-2